This T cell receptor (beta chain) emerged from a study of blood T cells in healthy people across ages. Per the germline V gene, CDR1 is MNHNS and CDR2 is SASEGT. The V end lost 2 bases, the J end lost 5 bases, and 6 bases lay between the germline ends. CDR3 size: 12 residues. Then a second PCR, running roughly 7 to 11 cycles, was carried out with a sample-barcoded 5' primer and a J-beta primer mix. TCRdb fed the 5' RACE reads into MiXCR, producing one record per CDR3 protein. Seen here are approximately 780,000 distinct CDR3 sequences, approximately 24% observed once, and the top ten hold about 2.9%. These data were also filed under a second study, of T cells of mothers and their children.

The gene calls are TRBV6-1 and TRBJ1-1; unclear D gene. The source is a boy younger than 18 in good health. Sequencing was done on a sample of blood. The CDR3 spells CASSERGTEAFF. The CDR3 nucleotides read TGTGCCAGCAGTGAACGGGGAACTGAAGCTTTCTTT.